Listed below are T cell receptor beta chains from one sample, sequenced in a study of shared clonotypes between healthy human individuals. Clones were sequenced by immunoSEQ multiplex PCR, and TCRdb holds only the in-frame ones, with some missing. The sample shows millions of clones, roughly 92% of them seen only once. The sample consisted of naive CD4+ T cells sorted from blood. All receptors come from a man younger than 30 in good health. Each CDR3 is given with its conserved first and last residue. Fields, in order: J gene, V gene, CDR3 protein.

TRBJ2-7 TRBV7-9 CASSLYFGGPSYEQYF
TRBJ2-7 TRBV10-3 CAIRDLGTSGSGSYEQYF
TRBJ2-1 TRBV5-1 CASSLGREKNEQFF
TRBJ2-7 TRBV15 CATSSGLEEQYF
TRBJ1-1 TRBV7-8 CASSLATGAAEAFF
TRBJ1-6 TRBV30 CAWRASRPGLQSPLHF
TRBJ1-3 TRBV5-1 CASSLDTVSSGNTIYF
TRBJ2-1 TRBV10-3 CAAGRENEQFF
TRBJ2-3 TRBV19 CASSSQGPNTQYF
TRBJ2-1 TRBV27 CASSFRGLAGGNEQFF
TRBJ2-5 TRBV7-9 CASSSRSSQGSVGETQYF
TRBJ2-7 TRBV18 CASSPWADSYEQYF
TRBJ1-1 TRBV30 CAWSVRPEGAEAFF
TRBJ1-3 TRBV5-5 CASSLDGASGNTIYF
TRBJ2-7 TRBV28 CASSAEPLNEQYF
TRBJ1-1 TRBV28 CASSDGGRGKGLSEAFF
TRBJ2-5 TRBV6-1 CASSEVGGWKVETQYF
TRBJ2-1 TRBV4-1 CASSLFTTGTMRGGGEQFF
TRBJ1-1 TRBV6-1 CASSVSWVEAFF
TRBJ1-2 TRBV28 CASSRSPDRGYGYTF
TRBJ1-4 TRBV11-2 CASSLGGTGGYEKLFF
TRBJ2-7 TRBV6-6 CASSPGLGSYEQYF
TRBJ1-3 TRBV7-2 CASSQRQGWSGNTIYF
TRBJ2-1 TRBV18 CASSPPGRGGNEQFF
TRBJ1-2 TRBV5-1 CASSFDTGRGYTF
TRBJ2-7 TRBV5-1 CASSSGEGFVEQYF
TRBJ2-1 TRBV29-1 CSATIAGVVDEQFF
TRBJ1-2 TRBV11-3 CASSFRWWHYGYTF
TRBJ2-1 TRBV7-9 CASSLDRALIRYNEQFF
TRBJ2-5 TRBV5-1 CASSLTAGGIQETQYF
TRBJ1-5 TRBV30 CAWRETGIWSNQPQHF
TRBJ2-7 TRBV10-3 CAIGGRGSYEQYF
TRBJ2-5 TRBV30 CAWSVQAGGETQYF
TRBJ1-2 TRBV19 CASTDGGTGVHGYTF
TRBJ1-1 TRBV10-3 CAISQDRMNTEAFF
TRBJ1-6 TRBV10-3 CAISAQENSPLHF
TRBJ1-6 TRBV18 CASSPNLAGDNSPLHF
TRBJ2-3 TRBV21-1 CASSNGRGGLTRVDTQYF
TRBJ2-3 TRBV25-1 CASTSYSHTQYF